This T cell receptor beta chain is drawn from a study of blood T cell repertoires in COVID-19. This clone was detected a few times. Some clones are missing from TCRdb's copy, which holds only in-frame ones; the method was immunoSEQ multiplex PCR. Of approximately 320,000 clones listed, around 85% are singletons. The sequencing sample was made of peripheral blood. This sequence was found in a human donor in a cohort sampled during active COVID-19.

CDR3 loop: CSVAGQDYGYTF. As DNA, the CDR3 is TGCAGCGTCGCCGGACAGGACTATGGCTACACCTTC. The rearrangement joins TRBV29-1 to TRBJ1-2; TRBD1 matches 7 bases. This CDR3 spans 12 amino acids. With 6 bases clipped from V and 3 bases from J, the junction kept 4 bases outside the gene matches. Germline-derived CDR1 and CDR2 are SQVTM and ANQGSEA.